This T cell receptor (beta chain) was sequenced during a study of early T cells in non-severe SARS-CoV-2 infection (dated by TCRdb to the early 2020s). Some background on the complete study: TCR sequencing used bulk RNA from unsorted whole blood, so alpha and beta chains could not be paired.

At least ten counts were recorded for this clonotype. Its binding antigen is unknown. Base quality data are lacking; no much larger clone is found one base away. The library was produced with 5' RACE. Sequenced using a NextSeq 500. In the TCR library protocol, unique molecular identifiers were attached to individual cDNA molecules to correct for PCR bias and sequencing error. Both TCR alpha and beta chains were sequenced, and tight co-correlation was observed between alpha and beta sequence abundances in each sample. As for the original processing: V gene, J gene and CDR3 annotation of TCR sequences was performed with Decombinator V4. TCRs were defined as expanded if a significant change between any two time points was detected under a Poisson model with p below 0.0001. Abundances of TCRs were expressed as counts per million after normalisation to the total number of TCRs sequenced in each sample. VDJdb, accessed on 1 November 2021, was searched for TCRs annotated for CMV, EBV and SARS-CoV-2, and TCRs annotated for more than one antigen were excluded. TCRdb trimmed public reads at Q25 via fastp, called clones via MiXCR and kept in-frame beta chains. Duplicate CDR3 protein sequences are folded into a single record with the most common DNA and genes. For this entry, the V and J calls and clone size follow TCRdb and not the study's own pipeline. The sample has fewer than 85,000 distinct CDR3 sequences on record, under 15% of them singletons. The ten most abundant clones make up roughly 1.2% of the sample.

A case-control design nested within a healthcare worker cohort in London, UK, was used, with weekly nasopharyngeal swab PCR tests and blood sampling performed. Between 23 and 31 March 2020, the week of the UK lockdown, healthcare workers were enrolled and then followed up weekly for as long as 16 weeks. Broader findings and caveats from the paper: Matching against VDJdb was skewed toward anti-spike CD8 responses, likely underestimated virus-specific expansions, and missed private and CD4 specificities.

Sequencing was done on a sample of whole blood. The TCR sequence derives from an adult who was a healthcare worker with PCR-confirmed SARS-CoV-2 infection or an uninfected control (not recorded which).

CDR3 protein: CASSLAGGYLYEQYF. The DNA sequence is as follows: TGTGCCAGCAGTTTAGCGGGAGGGTACCTCTACGAGCAGTACTTC. The chain was built from TRBV27 and TRBJ2-7; 9 bases in the junction line up with TRBD2. Inclusive of the bounding cysteine and phenylalanine, the CDR3 is 15 residues long. Only the CDR3 DNA stays, 45 bases, in frame from base 1. CDR1 MNHEY and CDR2 SMNVEV were looked up in the germline V gene (reference sequence). For this chain, trimming is 2 bases at the V end and 3 bases at the J end, and the number of junction bases without a gene match is 5.